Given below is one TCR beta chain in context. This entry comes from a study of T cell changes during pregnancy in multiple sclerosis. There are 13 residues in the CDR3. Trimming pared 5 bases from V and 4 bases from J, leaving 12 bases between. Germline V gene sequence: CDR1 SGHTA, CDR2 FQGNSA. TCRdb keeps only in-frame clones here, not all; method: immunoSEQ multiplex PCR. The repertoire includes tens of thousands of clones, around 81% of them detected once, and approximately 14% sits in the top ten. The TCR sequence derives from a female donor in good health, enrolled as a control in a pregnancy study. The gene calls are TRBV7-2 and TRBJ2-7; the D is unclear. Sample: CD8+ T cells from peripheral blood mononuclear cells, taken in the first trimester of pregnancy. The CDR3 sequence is CASSPHLLYEQYF. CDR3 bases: TGTGCCAGCAGCCCCCACCTACTTTACGAGCAGTACTTC.